The 24 T cell receptor beta chains in this list originate from one sample, sequenced in a study of blood T cell repertoires in COVID-19. Produced via immunoSEQ multiplex PCR; TCRdb's table is partial and in-frame only. The sample has approximately 100,000 clones; around 85% are singletons. Input material: peripheral blood. These receptors originate from a woman in her sixties or seventies with active or convalescent COVID-19.

The chain couples TRBV7-2 to TRBJ2-7; TRBD2 aligns across 10 bases. CDR3 length: 14 amino acids. Germline lookup yields CDR1 SGHTA and CDR2 FQGNSA. V was clipped by 5 bases and J by 3 bases; unmatched bases: 4. The CDR3 here is CASSKPSGGYEQYF. CDR3 coding DNA: TGTGCCAGCAGCAAGCCTAGCGGGGGCTACGAGCAGTACTTC.

The J gene is TRBJ2-6, the V gene TRBV25-1; D not resolved. V was trimmed by 1 base and J by 2 bases, leaving 6 bases between them. The germline V gene has CDR1 MGHDK and CDR2 SYGVNS. This CDR3 spans 15 amino acids. CDR3 region: CASSESVPGANVLTF. In nucleotides, the CDR3 is TGTGCCAGCAGTGAATCAGTCCCTGGGGCCAACGTCCTGACTTTC. Variable domain in full (rest from reference TRBV25-1 and TRBJ2-6): EADIYQTPRYLVIGTGKKITLECSQTMGHDKMYWYQQDPGMELHLIHYSYGVNSTEKGDLSSESTVSRIRTEHFPLTLESARPSHTSQYLCASSESVPGANVLTFGAGSRLTVL.

This clone was seen only a few times. This specimen includes other DNA sequences encoding the same CDR3. The chain joins TRBV5-1 to TRBJ2-1, with 8 bases fitting TRBD1. Per germline, CDR1 SGHRS and CDR2 YFSETQ. CDR3 length equals 15 residues. V lost 1 base, J lost 4 bases, and 4 bases stayed unmatched. In DNA form, the CDR3 reads TGCGCCAGCAGCTTGCAGGGGGCGGGGTACAATGAGCAGTTCTTC. It is translated as CASSLQGAGYNEQFF.

This clone is a singleton in its sample. The chain couples TRBV27 to TRBJ2-7; 7 bases match TRBD1. CDR3 size: 14 residues. The V gene end was trimmed by 6 bases and the J gene end by 9 bases; junction bases not matched to a gene: 14. CDR1 and CDR2 (germline): MNHEY, SMNVEV (reference sequence). CDR3 region: CASRRGQFNLGQYF. CDR3 sequence (DNA): TGTGCCAGCAGGAGGGGACAGTTCAACTTAGGGCAGTACTTC.

The chain links TRBV19 to TRBJ1-1, with 9 bases fitting TRBD1. The germline CDR1 and CDR2 sequences are LNHDA and SQIVND (reference sequence). V lost 5 bases to trimming and J lost 0 bases; unmatched junction nucleotides: 4. CDR3 size: 15 residues. CDR3 in amino acids: CASSQRQGVNTEAFF. The CDR3 bases are TGTGCCAGTAGTCAACGACAGGGGGTGAACACTGAAGCTTTCTTT.

J is TRBJ2-6 and V is TRBV5-4; D unclear. The germline V and J ends were trimmed by 4 bases and 0 bases, with 8 bases remaining between them. The CDR3 has 15 amino acids. Per the germline V gene, CDR1 is SGHNT and CDR2 is YYREEE (reference sequence). The chain's CDR3 is CASSRFGSGANVLTF. CDR3 in DNA: TGTGCCAGCAGCCGGTTCGGCTCTGGGGCCAACGTCCTGACTTTC.

The J gene is TRBJ2-3, the V gene TRBV24-1; 8 positions agree with TRBD1. Germline V gene sequence: CDR1 KGHDR, CDR2 SFDVKD. This CDR3 contains 15 residues. J was trimmed by 1 base and V by 7 bases; bases with no gene match: 6. The CDR3 loop is CATRAGTGGTDTQYF. CDR3 nucleotides: TGTGCCACCAGAGCAGGGACAGGAGGCACAGATACGCAGTATTTT.

The V gene is TRBV12-3 or TRBV12-4, the J gene TRBJ2-6; 7 bases fit TRBD2. The junction had 2 bases not matched to a gene; V was cut back by 8 bases and J by 4 bases. The CDR3 has 13 residues. This CDR3 reads CASGREGANVLTF. As DNA, the CDR3 is TGTGCCAGCGGGCGGGAGGGGGCCAACGTCCTGACTTTC.

The V gene is TRBV10-1, the J gene TRBJ2-2; weak D call: TRBD1 (5 bases). Germline assignment: CDR1 WNHNN and CDR2 SYGVQD (reference sequence). The germline V and J ends were trimmed by 6 bases and 5 bases, with 13 bases remaining between them. This CDR3 contains 14 residues. For the CDR3, the DNA is TGCGCCAGCAGCTCAGGGTCAGTGACCGGGGAGCTGTTTTTT. Translating gives CASSSGSVTGELFF.

This chain connects TRBV3-1 (or the pseudogene TRBV3-2) to TRBJ2-2, with 8 bases fitting TRBD1. The J segment lost 6 bases and the V segment lost 0 bases, leaving 9 bases of the junction unmatched. The CDR3 contains 17 residues. Germline CDR1 LGHDT, CDR2 YNNKEL (reference sequence). The DNA for the CDR3 is TGTGCCAGCAGCCAAGAGCCGACAGGGGCCTCGCCCGGGGAGCTGTTTTTT. This sequence encodes CASSQEPTGASPGELFF.

V is TRBV28 and J is TRBJ1-5; D is possibly TRBD1 (5 bases). Trimming removed 2 bases from V and 0 bases from J, with 14 bases in between. This CDR3 comprises 17 residues. Per germline, CDR1 MDHEN and CDR2 SYDVKM. CDR3 sequence: CASSLKTGAYSNQPQHF. Here the CDR3 DNA reads TGTGCCAGCAGTTTAAAAACAGGAGCCTATAGCAATCAGCCCCAGCATTTT.

This chain connects TRBV5-4 to TRBJ1-2, with D possibly TRBD1 on 5 matching bases. The CDR3 length is 14 residues. The V end was cut by 2 bases, the J end by 5 bases, with 13 bases between. The V gene's germline CDR1 is SGHNT and CDR2 YYREEE (reference sequence). The CDR3 nucleotides read TGTGCCAGCAGCTTAGATGGGGCAGGTTATGGCTACACCTTC. It codes for CASSLDGAGYGYTF.

The chain recombines TRBV6-6 with TRBJ1-6, with D perhaps matching TRBD1 (5 bases). Trimming removed 2 bases at V and 6 bases at J, with 11 bases between. Germline V lookup: CDR1 MNHNY, CDR2 SVGAGI (reference sequence). This CDR3 has 15 residues. CDR3 sequence reads: CASSYLDRLNSPLHF. The CDR3 bases are TGTGCCAGCAGTTACCTTGACAGACTTAATTCACCCCTCCACTTT.

The V and J genes are TRBV7-9 and TRBJ1-2; maybe TRBD1 (6 bases). Germline CDR1 SEHNR, CDR2 FQNEAQ (reference sequence). The CDR3 spans 13 residues. V was shortened by 6 bases and J by 5 bases, with 13 bases between the two germline ends. CDR3 residues: CASSSDSLYGYTF. The CDR3, as DNA: TGTGCCAGCAGTTCGGACAGCTTGTATGGCTACACCTTC.

V gene TRBV11-3 combines with J gene TRBJ2-7; 8 bases fit TRBD2. Trimming cost V 3 bases and J 2 bases; bases outside gene matches: 9. CDR1 and CDR2 (germline): SGHNT, YENEEA. The CDR3 is 16 residues long. The CDR3 sequence is CASSLPGLVGTYEQYF. The CDR3 bases are TGTGCCAGCAGCTTGCCGGGACTAGTCGGAACCTACGAGCAGTACTTC.

In this sample, this clone turned up once. The chain carries TRBV10-3 and TRBJ2-7; 12 positions agree with TRBD1. Germline V CDR1 and CDR2: ENHRY, SYGVKD. The CDR3 is 16 amino acids. The V gene end was trimmed by 6 bases and the J gene end by 6 bases; junction bases not matched to a gene: 12. CDR3 sequence (DNA): TGTGCCATCAGCCCACGAGGAGGGACAGGGGGCGGCGAGCAGTACTTC. It encodes CAISPRGGTGGGEQYF.

CDR3 in amino acids: CASTNPPGRSGGQPQHF. The CDR3 coding sequence is TGTGCCAGTACCAACCCCCCGGGGAGAAGCGGAGGTCAGCCCCAGCATTTT. The chain is built from TRBV19 and TRBJ1-5; D is unclear. Between the trimmed V and J ends, which lost 7 bases and 6 bases, there was a span of 25 bases. This CDR3 spans 17 amino acids. Germline values: CDR1 LNHDA, CDR2 SQIVND (reference sequence).

This clone turned up a few times. The V and J genes are TRBV4-3 and TRBJ2-1; D remains ambiguous. V shed 0 bases and J shed 6 bases, with 9 bases lying between them. Germline CDR1 and CDR2: LGHNA and YSLEER. CDR3 size: 14 residues. The CDR3 protein is CASSQDFGSNEQFF. CDR3 DNA sequence: TGCGCCAGCAGCCAAGATTTCGGGTCCAATGAGCAGTTCTTC.

CDR3 in amino acids: CASSPRGTGNTEAFF. The CDR3 DNA is TGTGCCAGCAGCCCGAGGGGGACAGGGAACACTGAAGCTTTCTTT. This chain uses TRBV9 with TRBJ1-1; 8 bases align to TRBD1. This CDR3 has 15 residues. Per germline, CDR1 SGDLS and CDR2 YYNGEE. After removal of 4 bases from V and 1 base from J, the junction contained 6 bases not matched to a gene.

The sample holds one count of this clone. The V gene is TRBV18, the J gene TRBJ2-3, with 10 bases fitting TRBD2. Germline V CDR1 and CDR2: KGHSH, LQKENI. The CDR3 consists of 16 residues. The V and J ends lost 6 bases and 3 bases, in that order; junction bases with no gene match: 9. CDR3 in DNA: TGTGCCAGCTCCCCCAGGGTAGCGGGGGGTACAGATACGCAGTATTTT. Its protein is CASSPRVAGGTDTQYF.

This clone was found a few times. CDR3 amino acids: CASSPVGGTLDTEAFF. In DNA, the CDR3 is TGCGCCAGCAGCCCGGTTGGGGGCACATTGGACACTGAAGCTTTCTTT. V is TRBV5-1 and J is TRBJ1-1; D may be TRBD1 (6 bases). The CDR3 is 16 amino acids. In germline, CDR1 is SGHRS, CDR2 YFSETQ. Trimming removed 4 bases at V and 3 bases at J, with 19 bases between.

V usage is TRBV6-1 and J usage is TRBJ1-4; a weak D match, TRBD1 (5 bases). CDR1 and CDR2 from the germline V gene are MNHNS and SASEGT. The CDR3 sequence is 16 residues long. Trimming took off 1 base at V and 3 bases at J, with 12 bases between the two ends. CDR3 sequence: CASSEGSWGSNEKLFF. CDR3 coding DNA: TGTGCCAGCAGTGAAGGGTCGTGGGGCTCTAATGAAAAACTGTTTTTT.

This chain joins TRBV14 and TRBJ2-1; TRBD1 is a possible D gene (5 bases). The CDR3 consists of 14 residues. CDR1 is SGHDN, CDR2 FVKESK, per germline. Trimming shortened V by 2 bases and J by 9 bases, and 14 bases separated the two germline ends. As DNA, the CDR3 is TGTGCCAGCAGCCAATTTACAGGCCCTTTTGAGCAGTTCTTC. Translating it yields CASSQFTGPFEQFF.

This chain joins TRBV7-3 and TRBJ2-1; 10 bases agree with TRBD2. The CDR3 has 17 residues. With 0 bases clipped from V and 8 bases from J, the junction kept 10 bases outside the gene matches. The germline V gene encodes CDR1 SGHTA and CDR2 FQGTGA. The CDR3 sequence: CASSLTVKAGGPHEQFF. CDR3 DNA: TGTGCCAGCAGCTTAACGGTAAAAGCGGGGGGGCCCCATGAGCAGTTCTTC.